This TCR beta chain was obtained from a study of cytomegalovirus exposure and HLA in healthy donors. This clone came up once. 60 Vbeta and 13 Jbeta primers were used in PCR. TCRdb keeps only in-frame clones here, not all; method: immunoSEQ multiplex PCR. The data show over 150,000 clones, around 75% seen once. The CDR3 consists of 13 residues. Germline V lookup: CDR1 MNHNY, CDR2 SVGAGI (reference sequence). With 6 bases clipped from V and 3 bases from J, the junction kept 4 bases outside the gene matches. Source material: PBMCs. This chain uses TRBV6-6 with TRBJ1-2; 7 bases are shared with TRBD1. The sequence came from a male donor in good health and CMV-seronegative. The CDR3 sequence: CASSRQGDYGYTF. The CDR3 nucleotides read TGTGCCAGCAGCCGACAGGGTGACTATGGCTACACCTTC.